This T cell receptor beta chain comes out of a study of identical twins. Study-wide findings and caveats: Abundant beta clonotypes from cord blood bore fewer insertions; memory repertoires lacked this pattern.

The CDR3 spans 14 residues. CDR1 SGHTA and CDR2 FQGTGA come from the germline V gene. Trimming pared 2 bases from V and 5 bases from J, leaving 7 bases between. This clonotype was counted between two and nine times. Its specificity is not known. TCRdb passed the 5' RACE reads through MiXCR, listing each CDR3 protein once. The table lists fewer than 500,000 distinct CDR3 sequences, about 24% of them singletons. These same records also appear under a second study, on T cells expressing NK-cell markers. From that paper: There were a handful of donors in whom these clonotypes also led the CD3+CD56-NKG2C+ fraction. Expanded NKG2C+ T cell clones were not confirmed as HCMV-specific.

This rearrangement joins TRBV7-3 to TRBJ1-6; maybe TRBD1 (5 bases). This sequence originates from a woman younger than 35 in good health. Input material: CD4+ T cells sorted from blood. In DNA form, the CDR3 reads TGTGCCAGCAGCTTATCAGGGAATAATTCACCCCTCCACTTT. As protein: CASSLSGNNSPLHF.